These 29 T cell receptor beta chains share one sample of origin, sequenced in a study of regulatory T cells in long-lasting Graves disease. Both iRepertoire HTBI primers and Arm-PCR of CDR3 regions were used to build the TCR beta libraries. TCRdb used MiXCR to reprocess the multiplex PCR reads, holding one entry per CDR3 protein. Of about 240,000 distinct CDR3 sequences detected, 20% to 25% appear once; the ten largest clones hold more than 11%. Stated time point: newly diagnosed GD, antithyroid drugs for less than 3 months. RNA isolated from PBMCs was used to make the TCR library. Sequencing was performed on peripheral blood mononuclear cells (PBMCs), taken at new diagnosis, from a patient treated with antithyroid drugs. These receptors came from a female donor with Graves disease.

As concerns this clonotype: A read error likely explains this, since a far larger clone differs by one base. Since no conserved phenylalanine or tryptophan closes the CDR3, a read error is the likely cause. The chain couples TRBV11-2 to TRBJ2-7; D unresolved. V was cut by 5 bases and J by 2 bases, with 16 bases left in between. CDR1 is SGHAT, CDR2 FQNNGV, per germline. This CDR3 has 15 amino acids. The CDR3 protein is CASSQPGASPYEQYY. The CDR3 DNA sequence: TGTGCCAGCAGCCAACCGGGCGCCTCCCCCTACGAGCAGTACTAC.

In this sample, this clonotype turned up many times. This chain connects TRBV28 to TRBJ1-5, with TRBD1 matching 7 bases. Trimming cost V 6 bases and J 3 bases; bases outside gene matches: 8. The CDR3 loop spans 15 amino acids. Germline V gives CDR1 MDHEN, CDR2 SYDVKM. CDR3 in DNA: TGTGCCAGCAGGGCCGGGACAGACTTCAATCAGCCCCAGCATTTT. Protein: CASRAGTDFNQPQHF.

Many counts were recorded for this clonotype. The V call is TRBV20-1, the J call TRBJ1-4, with unresolved D. This CDR3 region has 14 residues. Trimming removed 5 bases from V and 8 bases from J, with 18 bases in between. Germline CDR1 is DFQATT and CDR2 is SNEGSKA (reference sequence). The CDR3 here is CSAPDPETREKLFF. CDR3 nucleotides: TGCAGTGCTCCCGATCCGGAAACGAGAGAAAAACTGTTTTTT.

This clonotype was picked up a small number of times. This sequence joins TRBV24-1 and TRBJ1-5; D uncertain. Germline V gene sequence: CDR1 KGHDR, CDR2 SFDVKD. V shed 6 bases and J shed 3 bases, with 8 bases lying between them. The CDR3 length is 13 residues. The CDR3 region has the DNA TGTGCCACCAGTTACGGGTACAATCAGCCCCAGCATTTT. It encodes CATSYGYNQPQHF.

The chain is built from TRBV6-2 or TRBV6-3 and TRBJ2-3; 9 nucleotides line up with TRBD2. The J segment lost 2 bases and the V segment lost 2 bases, leaving 8 bases of the junction unmatched. The CDR3 is 17 residues long. Germline V CDR1 and CDR2: MNHEY, SVGEGT. The CDR3 DNA reads as TGTGCCAGCAGTTACCCTCTAGCGGGGCCTTACACAGATACGCAGTATTTT. This gives the protein CASSYPLAGPYTDTQYF.

This clonotype was counted ten times or more. The chain carries TRBV5-1 and TRBJ2-7, with no clear D. The CDR3 contains 12 residues. In germline, CDR1 is SGHRS, CDR2 YFSETQ. V shed 0 bases and J shed 6 bases, with 7 bases lying between them. For the CDR3, the DNA is TGCGCCAGCAGCTTGGACGGCCGCGAGCAGTACTTC. It yields the protein CASSLDGREQYF.

On this clonotype: One base away lies a much larger clone, so this may be a sequencing read error. The rearrangement links TRBV7-2 to TRBJ2-7, with 14 positions matching TRBD2. CDR1 SGHTA and CDR2 FQGNSA come from the germline V gene. Unmatched junction bases numbered 13, after V lost 5 bases and J lost 7 bases. This CDR3 spans 17 amino acids. CDR3 sequence (DNA): TGTGCCAGCAGCGTAGAAGGGACTAGCGGGAGATACAATGAGCAGTACTTC. This encodes CASSVEGTSGRYNEQYF.

This clonotype was observed at least ten times. The chain carries TRBV6-2 or TRBV6-3 and TRBJ2-7; D gene ambiguous. The CDR3 runs to 14 residues. CDR1 and CDR2 (germline): MNHEY, SVGEGT. V was shortened by 6 bases and J by 0 bases, with 12 bases between the two germline ends. The CDR3 protein is CASRPRPSSYEQYF. The CDR3, as DNA: TGTGCCAGCAGACCCCGACCGAGCTCCTACGAGCAGTACTTC.

CDR3 in amino acids: CASSLKGSAYNEQFF. In nucleotides, the CDR3 is TGTGCCAGCAGCCTGAAGGGATCAGCGTACAATGAGCAGTTCTTC. This chain links TRBV9 with TRBJ2-1; no reliable D call. The CDR3 sequence is 15 residues long. In germline, CDR1 is SGDLS, CDR2 YYNGEE. Trimming cost V 4 bases and J 4 bases, with 15 bases left between them.

This clonotype was seen many times. The rearrangement joins TRBV10-3 to TRBJ1-2, with D possibly being TRBD1 (6 bases). Germline-derived CDR1 and CDR2 are ENHRY and SYGVKD. V was clipped by 0 bases and J by 4 bases, with 15 bases between them. The CDR3 sequence is 16 residues long. The CDR3 protein is CAISESRSGDSYGYTF. For the CDR3, the DNA is TGTGCCATCAGTGAGTCTCGGTCAGGGGACTCCTATGGCTACACCTTC.

This clonotype was observed at least ten times. The rearrangement joins TRBV20-1 to TRBJ2-7; 11 nucleotides agree with TRBD2. The V gene's germline CDR1 is DFQATT and CDR2 SNEGSKA (reference sequence). The CDR3 consists of 15 residues. Trimming cost V 0 bases and J 4 bases; bases outside gene matches: 5. The CDR3 sequence: CSARELAGGIYEQYF. As DNA, the CDR3 is TGCAGTGCTAGAGAGCTAGCGGGAGGTATATACGAGCAGTACTTC.

In the case of this clonotype: A read error may produce the germline difference seen at one junction end. The V call is TRBV24-1, the J call TRBJ2-5; D may be TRBD1 or TRBD2 (5 bases each). CDR3 length equals 13 residues. CDR1 KGHDR and CDR2 SFDVKD come from the germline V gene. The CDR3 coding sequence is TGTACCACCAGTGAGAGGGGTCAAGAGACCCAGTACTTC. Translating gives CTTSERGQETQYF.

With respect to this clonotype: A far larger clone lies a single base away; this is likely a read error. Since no conserved phenylalanine or tryptophan closes the CDR3, a read error is the likely cause. V gene TRBV28 combines with J gene TRBJ2-1; TRBD2 matches 9 bases. The DNA end is more similar to TRBJ2-5, so the J call may be wrong. Germline loops: CDR1 MDHEN, CDR2 SYDVKM. CDR3 length: 13 residues. The CDR3 sequence: CASSGTSRETQYL. Written as DNA, the CDR3 is TGTGCCAGCAGTGGGACTAGCAGGGAGACCCAGTACCTC.

This clonotype appeared a few times. This clone may be a read error of a much larger clone one base away. V and J are TRBV4-1 and TRBJ2-7, with a possible D match to TRBD2 (5 bases). This CDR3 region has 15 residues. Per the germline V gene, CDR1 is MGHRA and CDR2 is YSYEKL. Trimming removed 2 bases at V and 7 bases at J, with 18 bases between. The CDR3 sequence is CASSQPGSSYNEQYF. DNA of the CDR3: TGCGCCAGCAGCCAACCGGGGAGCTCCTACAATGAGCAGTACTTC.

This clonotype was seen at least ten times. The chain employs TRBV7-2 and TRBJ2-7; the match to TRBD2 covers 8 bases. This CDR3 spans 13 amino acids. V was pared by 5 bases and J by 5 bases, with 5 bases of the junction left unmatched. The V gene's germline CDR1 is SGHTA and CDR2 FQGNSA. CDR3 region: CASSPRAGDEQYF. Here the CDR3 DNA reads TGTGCCAGCAGCCCCAGAGCGGGAGACGAGCAGTACTTC.

Ten or more counts support this clonotype. The rearrangement links TRBV9 to TRBJ2-1, with TRBD2 matching over 9 bases. CDR1 SGDLS and CDR2 YYNGEE come from the germline V gene. The CDR3 runs 15 residues. V lost 0 bases, J lost 10 bases, and 8 bases stayed unmatched. The CDR3 region has the DNA TGTGCCAGCAGCGTAGCGGTAGCGGGAGTAGGAGAGCAGTTCTTC. Translation: CASSVAVAGVGEQFF.

CDR3 sequence reads: CASSQDSGAYEQYF. DNA for the CDR3: TGTGCCAGCAGCCAAGATTCCGGGGCCTACGAGCAGTACTTC. This chain joins TRBV4-2 and TRBJ2-7, with D possibly TRBD2 on 5 matching bases. Germline V gene lookup returns CDR1 LGHNA and CDR2 YNFKEQ. V was clipped by 0 bases and J by 2 bases, with 8 bases between them. CDR3 size: 14 residues.

The chain uses TRBV29-1 and TRBJ1-2; D is uncertain. There are 12 residues in the CDR3. Between the trimmed V and J ends, which lost 3 bases and 9 bases, there was a span of 14 bases. Germline V lookup: CDR1 SQVTM, CDR2 ANQGSEA. CDR3 protein: CSVDDALSSYTF. In DNA, the CDR3 is TGCAGCGTTGACGACGCCCTATCGAGCTACACCTTC.

This clonotype has at least ten counts. V is TRBV28 and J is TRBJ2-3, with D perhaps being TRBD1 or TRBD2 (5 bases each). Germline assignment: CDR1 MDHEN and CDR2 SYDVKM. Trimming shortened V by 5 bases and J by 2 bases, and 14 bases separated the two germline ends. CDR3 length equals 15 residues. The CDR3 sequence is CASSRDLIYTDTQYF. CDR3 DNA sequence: TGTGCCAGCAGTCGGGACCTCATCTACACAGATACGCAGTATTTT.

This clonotype was counted many times. V gene TRBV9 combines with J gene TRBJ1-1; D not resolved. Germline CDR1 SGDLS, CDR2 YYNGEE. V was cut by 1 base and J by 2 bases, with 6 bases left in between. The CDR3 sequence is 13 residues long. This CDR3 reads CASSVNTNTEAFF. The CDR3 DNA sequence: TGTGCCAGCAGCGTAAATACCAACACTGAAGCTTTCTTT.

This clonotype was seen at least ten times. The chain links TRBV15 to TRBJ2-1; 11 bases fit TRBD2. J lost 4 bases, V lost 5 bases, and 7 bases had no gene match. Germline V gives CDR1 LNHNV, CDR2 YYDKDF (reference sequence). CDR3 length: 16 residues. The CDR3 sequence: CATSGGTSGFYNEQFF. In nucleotides, the CDR3 is TGTGCCACCAGCGGGGGGACTAGCGGATTTTACAATGAGCAGTTCTTC.

This clonotype was detected ten times or more. This sequence joins TRBV20-1 and TRBJ2-3, with no clear D. Germline V gives CDR1 DFQATT, CDR2 SNEGSKA (reference sequence). Trimming removed 4 bases at V and 4 bases at J, with 12 bases between. The CDR3 is 13 residues long. The CDR3 sequence is CSATSRSADTQYF. The CDR3 nucleotides read TGCAGTGCTACATCAAGAAGCGCAGATACGCAGTATTTT.

This clonotype occurred many times. The rearrangement joins TRBV7-3 to TRBJ2-1; TRBD2 matches 7 bases. This CDR3 spans 16 amino acids. Germline assignment: CDR1 SGHTA and CDR2 FQGTGA. The junction had 6 bases not matched to a gene; V was cut back by 4 bases and J by 0 bases. DNA for the CDR3: TGTGCCAGCAGCTCCACTAGCGCTAGCTCCTACAATGAGCAGTTCTTC. It is translated as CASSSTSASSYNEQFF.

This clonotype was counted once. The V and J genes are TRBV2 and TRBJ2-2; 8 nucleotides align to TRBD1. Germline V gene data show CDR1 as SNHLY and CDR2 as FYNNEI. The junction had 3 bases not matched to a gene; V was cut back by 5 bases and J by 4 bases. The CDR3 has 14 amino acids. The CDR3 sequence is CASSFTGGTGELFF. DNA for the CDR3: TGTGCCAGCAGTTTCACAGGGGGCACCGGGGAGCTGTTTTTT. The whole variable domain, remainder taken from reference TRBV2 and TRBJ2-2, is EPEVTQTPSHQVTQMGQEVILRCVPISNHLYFYWYRQILGQKVEFLVSFYNNEISEKSEIFDDQFSVERPDGSNFTLKIRSTKLEDSAMYFCASSFTGGTGELFFGEGSRLTVL.

This clonotype was seen only a few times. A clone one base away is much larger, so this may be a read error. The chain carries TRBV20-1 and TRBJ1-1; D gene uncertain. This CDR3 contains 13 residues. The V end was cut by 1 base, the J end by 0 bases, with 6 bases between. Germline CDR1 reads DFQATT; CDR2 reads SNEGSKA (reference sequence). The CDR3 spells CSARVRMNTEAFF. The CDR3 DNA is TGCAGTGCTAGAGTTCGGATGAACACTGAAGCTTTCTTT.

The CDR3 bases are TGTGCCAGCAGCCCGGCCGGGGGGGGAGGGCCTCGGGCCAACGTCCTGACTTTC. It is translated as CASSPAGGGGPRANVLTF. This chain links TRBV5-4 with TRBJ2-6; 8 bases align to TRBD2. V gave up 4 bases and J gave up 5 bases; unmatched junction bases: 14. Germline V gives CDR1 SGHNT, CDR2 YYREEE (reference sequence). The CDR3 is 18 amino acids.

On this clonotype: A far bigger clonotype differs at one base, so this is likely a read error. Since the CDR3 does not end with the conserved phenylalanine or tryptophan, this likely comes from a read error. The chain carries TRBV28 and TRBJ2-7, with D possibly being TRBD1 (6 bases). The end of the DNA aligns better with TRBJ2-1, so the J call may be wrong. The CDR3 is made up of 12 amino acids. Looked up from germline, CDR1 is MDHEN and CDR2 is SYDVKM. CDR3 residues: CASSITGREQFC. DNA of the CDR3: TGTGCCAGCAGTATTACAGGGCGCGAGCAGTTCTGC.

This chain links TRBV7-8 with TRBJ2-3; perhaps D is TRBD1 or TRBD2 (6 bases each). Germline assignment: CDR1 SGHVS and CDR2 FQNEAQ. The CDR3 loop spans 13 amino acids. Trimming shortened V by 6 bases and J by 6 bases, and 13 bases separated the two germline ends. The CDR3 nucleotides read TGTGCCAGCAGATGGGGGGCGGGGGATACGCAGTATTTT. Residues: CASRWGAGDTQYF.

A few counts support this clonotype. The chain carries TRBV3-1 and TRBJ1-3; no firm D call. Between the trimmed V and J ends, which lost 1 base and 2 bases, there was a span of 6 bases. The CDR3 loop spans 14 amino acids. The germline CDR1 and CDR2 sequences are LGHDT and YNNKEL (reference sequence). The CDR3 here is CASSQAVAGNTIYF. The CDR3 region has the DNA TGTGCCAGCAGCCAAGCAGTTGCTGGAAACACCATATATTTT.